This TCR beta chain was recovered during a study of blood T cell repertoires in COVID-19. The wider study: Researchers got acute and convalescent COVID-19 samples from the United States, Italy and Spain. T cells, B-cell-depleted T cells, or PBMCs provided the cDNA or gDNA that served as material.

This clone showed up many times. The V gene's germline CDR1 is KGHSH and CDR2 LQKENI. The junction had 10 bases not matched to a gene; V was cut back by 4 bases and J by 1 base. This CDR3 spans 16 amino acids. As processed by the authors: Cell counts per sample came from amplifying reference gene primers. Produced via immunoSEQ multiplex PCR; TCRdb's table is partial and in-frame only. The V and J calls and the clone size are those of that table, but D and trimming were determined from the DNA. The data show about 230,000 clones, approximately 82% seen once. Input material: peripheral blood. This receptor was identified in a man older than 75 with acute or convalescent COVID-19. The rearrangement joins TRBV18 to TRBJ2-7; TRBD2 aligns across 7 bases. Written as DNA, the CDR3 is TGTGCCAGCTCACGACGAAGCGGGACCCATTCCTACGAGCAGTACTTC. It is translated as CASSRRSGTHSYEQYF.